The rows below give T cell receptor beta chains drawn from one sample of a study of blood T cell repertoires in COVID-19. Sequencing was performed with immunoSEQ multiplex PCR; in TCRdb, only in-frame clones are kept and a portion is missing. The profile shows under 200,000 clones, approximately 90% of them singletons. Material for sequencing was peripheral blood. These receptors were taken from a man aged 55 to 70 with active or convalescent COVID-19. The CDR3 runs from the conserved cysteine through the conserved F or W. A D gene is named only where the DNA matches it firmly. Size values are once, few and many counts, or a class for expanded clones, and some rows have none.

>TRBV6-5|-|TRBJ1-1|-
TGTGCCAGCAAACAATCTCCGCGGGGGAACACTGAAGCTTTCTTT
CASKQSPRGNTEAFF
>TRBV2|TRBD1|TRBJ2-7|-
TGTGCCAGCAGTGAGGGGACAGGGGGCTTAATGTTTTACGAGCAGTACTTC
CASSEGTGGLMFYEQYF
>TRBV29-1|TRBD1|TRBJ1-2|-
TGCAGCGTAGAGACAGGGGCCAGGTATGGCTACACCTTC
CSVETGARYGYTF
>TRBV7-3|TRBD2|TRBJ2-2|-
TGTGCCAGCAGCCCCGGGAGGAACGGGGAGCTGTTTTTT
CASSPGRNGELFF
>TRBV19|TRBD2|TRBJ2-1|-
TGTGCCAGTAGTGATGGGGGGACTAGCGGCTACAATGAGCAGTTCTTC
CASSDGGTSGYNEQFF
>TRBV18|-|TRBJ1-2|-
TGTGCCAGCTCCCCAACGGCAGGGGATGTTGGCTACACCTTC
CASSPTAGDVGYTF
>TRBV21-1|-|TRBJ1-3|-
TGTGCCAGCAGCAAAGGGAACCAGACAGGGGGTGAAAACACCATATATTTT
CASSKGNQTGGENTIYF
>TRBV9|-|TRBJ2-5|-
TGTGCCAGCAGCGTAGGACTAGTGATGGACCTATTTGAGGAGACCCAGTACTTC
CASSVGLVMDLFEETQYF
>TRBV6-5|TRBD2|TRBJ2-1|once
TGTGCCAGCAGTTACGTCAGCGGGGGTCCCAATGAGCAGTTCTTC
CASSYVSGGPNEQFF
>TRBV7-3|-|TRBJ2-3|-
TGTGCCAGCAGCTTCGGTACAGATACGCAGTATTTT
CASSFGTDTQYF
>TRBV13|-|TRBJ1-6|-
TGTGCCAGCAGCCTACTCGGGGGTAATTCACCCCTCCACTTT
CASSLLGGNSPLHF
>TRBV2|-|TRBJ1-5|-
TGTGCCAGCAGGAACGGGGGGGGTCACGGCAATCAGCCCCAGCATTTT
CASRNGGGHGNQPQHF
>TRBV5-1|-|TRBJ2-2|-
TGCGCCAGCAGCCTGACTCAGGGATACACCGGGGAGCTGTTTTTT
CASSLTQGYTGELFF
>TRBV11-2|TRBD2|TRBJ2-3|-
TGTGCCAGCAGCCCCCGGATAGCGGGGGCCTTCACAGATACGCAGTATTTT
CASSPRIAGAFTDTQYF
>TRBV9|-|TRBJ2-6|-
TGTGCCAGCGGTCCCCACAAAACTGGGGCCAACGTCCTGACTTTC
CASGPHKTGANVLTF
>TRBV6-5|TRBD2|TRBJ2-5|-
TGTGCCAGCACCACACAAGCGGGGCGGGAGACCCAGTACTTC
CASTTQAGRETQYF
>TRBV9|-|TRBJ2-5|-
TGTGCCAGCAGCGTAGGGGGGGGGCTAGGAGAGACCCAGTACTTC
CASSVGGGLGETQYF
>TRBV5-1|-|TRBJ2-7|-
TGCGCCAGCAGCTTGAGTCCGAGCTCCTACGAGCAGTACTTC
CASSLSPSSYEQYF